Each of the 32 T cell receptor beta chains below was sequenced from the same sample in a study of technical replicates of blood from a handful of donors. Measured with immunoSEQ multiplex PCR; TCRdb has only the in-frame clones, and not every one. Seen here are around 68,000 clones, 90% to 95% observed once, and the top ten hold 0.37%. The material sequenced was T cells isolated from PBMCs. The receptors were gathered from a human donor in good health. Some clones in this sample may be carry-over from other donors' samples.

This clone was seen only a few times. The CDR3 DNA reads TGTGCCAGCTCACCCGAGAGCTCCTATAATTCACCCCTCCACTTT. Amino acid sequence: CASSPESSYNSPLHF. J is TRBJ1-6 and V is TRBV18; D unclear. The CDR3 runs 15 residues. V was clipped by 3 bases and J by 0 bases, with 6 bases between them. CDR1 is KGHSH and CDR2 is LQKENI in the germline V gene.

This clone was counted once. J is TRBJ1-5 and V is TRBV2; TRBD1 aligns across 9 bases. The V and J ends lost 7 bases and 6 bases, in that order; junction bases with no gene match: 4. The CDR3 extends over 13 amino acids. Germline values: CDR1 SNHLY, CDR2 FYNNEI. This CDR3 is CASMTGGSQPQHF. Written as DNA, the CDR3 is TGTGCCAGCATGACAGGGGGAAGTCAGCCCCAGCATTTT.

The rearrangement links TRBV19 to TRBJ1-5, with no clear D. Germline V lookup: CDR1 LNHDA, CDR2 SQIVND (reference sequence). The germline V and J ends were trimmed by 2 bases and 0 bases, with 17 bases remaining between them. CDR3 length: 18 residues. In DNA, the CDR3 is TGTGCCAGTAGTATATCTCTCTTGACACCAAGTAGCAATCAGCCCCAGCATTTT. Translation: CASSISLLTPSSNQPQHF.

V is TRBV27 and J is TRBJ1-1, with D possibly being TRBD1 (5 bases). Germline lookup yields CDR1 MNHEY and CDR2 SMNVEV (reference sequence). The germline V and J ends were trimmed by 6 bases and 8 bases, with 16 bases remaining between them. This CDR3 has 13 amino acids. The CDR3 nucleotides read TGTGCCAGCAGCTCCATTCCCCAGGGAGAAGCTTTCTTT. This codes for CASSSIPQGEAFF.

This rearrangement joins TRBV7-3 to TRBJ2-3; a possible D gene is TRBD1 (6 bases). Germline V gene lookup returns CDR1 SGHTA and CDR2 FQGTGA. The CDR3 is made up of 17 amino acids. Trimming removed 5 bases from V and 4 bases from J, with 22 bases in between. Here the CDR3 DNA reads TGTGCCAGCAGCCCCGAGTGGGGGCGCTCCCAATCAGATACGCAGTATTTT. Amino acid sequence: CASSPEWGRSQSDTQYF.

The chain is built from TRBV7-8 and TRBJ1-4, with D uncertain. Trimming left V 1 base short and J 0 bases short, with 12 bases between. The CDR3 has 17 amino acids. Per germline, CDR1 SGHVS and CDR2 FQNEAQ. CDR3: CASSLVSEQTTNEKLFF. The CDR3 DNA is TGTGCCAGCAGCTTAGTTTCTGAACAAACAACTAATGAAAAACTGTTTTTT.

This chain links TRBV6-5 with TRBJ2-5, with D possibly TRBD1 on 6 matching bases. The DNA end favors TRBJ2-7, so the J call may be wrong. This CDR3 has 13 amino acids. CDR1 is MNHEY and CDR2 is SVGAGI in the germline V gene. The CDR3 coding sequence is TGTGCCAGCAGAGGAGGACAGAACTACGAGCAGTACTTC. It yields the protein CASRGGQNYEQYF.

With respect to this clone: Likely a read error: the CDR3 ends without its conserved phenylalanine or tryptophan. CDR3 in amino acids: CASSLWGIRETTNEKLFL. In nucleotides, the CDR3 is TGCGCCAGCAGCTTGTGGGGAATAAGGGAGACAACTAATGAAAAACTGTTTCTT. The chain carries TRBV5-1 and TRBJ1-4; no clear D. This CDR3 comprises 18 residues. Looked up from germline, CDR1 is SGHRS and CDR2 is YFSETQ. V was pared by 1 base and J by 0 bases, with 16 bases between.

This chain's CDR3 is CASSFLGQQMYSEAFF. In DNA form, the CDR3 reads TGCGCCAGCAGCTTCCTTGGGCAGCAGATGTACTCTGAAGCTTTCTTT. J is TRBJ1-1 and V is TRBV5-1; D gene unclear. Germline CDR1 and CDR2: SGHRS and YFSETQ. The CDR3 sequence is 16 residues long. V shed 2 bases and J shed 6 bases, with 20 bases lying between them.

The V call is TRBV5-4, the J call TRBJ2-7; the D is unclear. Trimming pared 3 bases from V and 6 bases from J, leaving 10 bases between. CDR3 length: 12 amino acids. Germline CDR1 and CDR2: SGHNT and YYREEE (reference sequence). The CDR3 nucleotides read TGTGCCAGCAGCTCCGATATAGCCGAGCAGTACTTC. Protein product: CASSSDIAEQYF.

V is TRBV6-1 and J is TRBJ2-1; the D is unclear. V was shortened by 3 bases and J by 0 bases, with 12 bases between the two germline ends. The CDR3 has 16 amino acids. CDR1 MNHNS and CDR2 SASEGT come from the germline V gene. CDR3 sequence: CASSDDPGSSYNEQFF. The CDR3 bases are TGTGCCAGCAGTGACGACCCGGGTAGCTCCTACAATGAGCAGTTCTTC.

The rearrangement uses TRBV11-3 and TRBJ2-1, with D possibly TRBD2 on 6 matching bases. V was trimmed by 5 bases and J by 9 bases, leaving 8 bases between them. CDR1 and CDR2 from the germline V gene are SGHNT and YENEEA. CDR3 length equals 11 residues. CDR3 residues: CASSDSGEQFF. The CDR3 coding sequence is TGTGCCAGCAGCGATAGCGGTGAGCAGTTCTTC.

The V gene is TRBV28, the J gene TRBJ1-1; D is perhaps TRBD1 (5 bases). In germline, CDR1 is MDHEN, CDR2 SYDVKM. This CDR3 spans 13 amino acids. V shed 3 bases and J shed 6 bases, with 11 bases lying between them. This chain's CDR3 is CASSLTGGAEAFF. CDR3 DNA sequence: TGTGCCAGCAGTTTGACTGGGGGGGCTGAAGCTTTCTTT.

This chain links TRBV27 with TRBJ1-5; unclear D gene. This CDR3 is built from 12 residues. Germline CDR1 MNHEY, CDR2 SMNVEV (reference sequence). V was shortened by 6 bases and J by 4 bases, with 7 bases between the two germline ends. CDR3 protein: CASSARNQPQHF. In nucleotides, the CDR3 is TGTGCCAGCAGCGCCCGGAATCAGCCCCAGCATTTT.

The chain couples TRBV18 to TRBJ2-1; the match to TRBD1 covers 9 bases. Germline CDR1 KGHSH, CDR2 LQKENI. The CDR3 length is 16 residues. V trimming: 6 bases; J trimming: 9 bases; junction bases outside the gene matches: 15. CDR3 loop: CASSLGQGFLFGEQFF. CDR3 bases: TGTGCCAGCTCCCTAGGACAGGGGTTTTTGTTCGGTGAGCAGTTCTTC.

This clone was observed once. The V call is TRBV6-1, the J call TRBJ2-3, with D unclear. Germline CDR1 and CDR2: MNHNS and SASEGT. This CDR3 comprises 15 residues. The germline V and J ends were trimmed by 2 bases and 0 bases, with 9 bases remaining between them. CDR3 region: CASSETSRSTDTQYF. The CDR3 DNA reads TGTGCCAGCAGTGAAACCAGTCGTAGCACAGATACGCAGTATTTT.

This clone has only one observation. The chain is built from TRBV4-2 and TRBJ2-3; TRBD1 aligns across 7 bases. Germline loops: CDR1 LGHNA, CDR2 YNFKEQ. The CDR3 has 16 amino acids. J was trimmed by 1 base and V by 0 bases; bases with no gene match: 4. The CDR3 DNA reads TGTGCCAGCAGCCAAGATATCGGACAGGGCACAGATACGCAGTATTTT. This gives the protein CASSQDIGQGTDTQYF.

The chain couples TRBV6-5 to TRBJ2-7; the match to TRBD1 covers 8 bases. The junction had 6 bases not matched to a gene; V was cut back by 7 bases and J by 1 base. Per germline, CDR1 MNHEY and CDR2 SVGAGI. The CDR3 extends over 14 amino acids. The CDR3 spells CASTGTGGSYEQYF. The CDR3 DNA is TGTGCCAGCACAGGAACAGGGGGTTCCTACGAGCAGTACTTC.

This chain links TRBV5-1 with TRBJ1-1, with D unresolved. Trimming removed 5 bases from V and 3 bases from J, with 14 bases in between. The CDR3 covers 14 residues. From germline, CDR1 is SGHRS and CDR2 YFSETQ. This chain's CDR3 is CASRPQTVDTEAFF. The CDR3 nucleotides read TGCGCCAGCAGACCTCAAACAGTGGACACTGAAGCTTTCTTT.

This chain links TRBV28 with TRBJ1-2; D perhaps matches TRBD1 (5 bases). Germline assignment: CDR1 MDHEN and CDR2 SYDVKM. The CDR3 length is 12 residues. Trimming removed 6 bases from V and 8 bases from J, with 13 bases in between. CDR3 loop: CASSIRDNGYTF. As DNA, the CDR3 is TGTGCCAGCAGCATCAGGGATAACGGCTACACCTTC.

This chain uses TRBV7-8 with TRBJ1-5; 10 bases fit TRBD1. Losses at the gene ends were 5 bases for V and 2 bases for J; bases not matched to a gene: 6. Germline V gene data show CDR1 as SGHVS and CDR2 as FQNEAQ. CDR3 size: 16 residues. The CDR3 region has the DNA TGTGCCAGCAGCACAGACAGGGGGCGACGCAATCAGCCCCAGCATTTT. Its protein product is CASSTDRGRRNQPQHF.

This sequence joins TRBV7-9 and TRBJ2-7; perhaps TRBD2 as D (6 bases). The CDR3 covers 17 residues. Trimming cost V 5 bases and J 4 bases, with 24 bases left between them. The germline V gene has CDR1 SEHNR and CDR2 FQNEAQ (reference sequence). The CDR3 reads CASSPATRRAGGYEQYF. The CDR3 coding sequence is TGTGCCAGCAGCCCAGCGACTAGGAGGGCCGGAGGGTACGAGCAGTACTTC.

CDR3 DNA sequence: TGTGCCAGCACCGCTGACTCGAACCGAGGGGAGCTGTTTTTT. Translating gives CASTADSNRGELFF. The V and J genes are TRBV28 and TRBJ2-2, with D hard to call. V lost 7 bases and J 8 bases, leaving 17 bases between the germline ends. CDR3 size: 14 residues. Germline lookup yields CDR1 MDHEN and CDR2 SYDVKM.

This sequence joins TRBV4-1 and TRBJ1-4, with a tentative D call TRBD1 (5 bases). This CDR3 spans 13 amino acids. V was trimmed by 0 bases and J by 6 bases, leaving 5 bases between them. CDR1 and CDR2 (germline): MGHRA, YSYEKL. The CDR3 protein is CASSQEGDEKLFF. The CDR3 DNA reads as TGCGCCAGCAGCCAAGAAGGGGATGAAAAACTGTTTTTT.

The chain has TRBV7-8 and TRBJ2-1, with D perhaps TRBD2 (6 bases). V was shortened by 1 base and J by 11 bases, with 9 bases between the two germline ends. The germline gives CDR1 SGHVS, CDR2 FQNEAQ. CDR3 length: 12 residues. This CDR3 reads CASSLEGGKQFF. The CDR3 nucleotides are TGTGCCAGCAGCTTAGAGGGCGGGAAGCAGTTCTTC.

The rearrangement links TRBV23-1 to TRBJ1-2, with a possible D match to TRBD1 (6 bases). TRBV23-1 counts as an open reading frame of uncertain function. CDR3 size: 22 residues. Trimming removed 3 bases from V and 5 bases from J, with 37 bases in between. The CDR3 nucleotides read TGCGCCAGCAGTCAGAGGGACCTTGCGGGGGGCGGGGTTGGGGACGGTTCTTATGGCTACACCTTC. As protein: CASSQRDLAGGGVGDGSYGYTF.

The rearrangement joins TRBV6-5 to TRBJ1-2, with D possibly matching TRBD1 (6 bases). Germline V gene lookup returns CDR1 MNHEY and CDR2 SVGAGI. The ends were cut back, 7 bases at V and 2 bases at J, with 11 bases in the middle. This CDR3 has 13 amino acids. The DNA for the CDR3 is TGTGCCAGCAATGACAGGCACAACTATGGCTACACCTTC. Translated: CASNDRHNYGYTF.

The chain uses TRBV11-2 and TRBJ1-2; D not resolved. Germline V CDR1 and CDR2: SGHAT, FQNNGV. With 3 bases removed from V and 7 bases from J, the gap between germline ends came to 15 bases. The CDR3 length is 14 residues. CDR3 loop: CASSFRASGVGYTF. The CDR3 nucleotides are TGTGCCAGCAGCTTTCGGGCATCCGGGGTTGGCTACACCTTC. The variable domain in full, completed from reference TRBV11-2 and TRBJ1-2, reads EAGVAQSPRYKIIEKRQSVAFWCNPISGHATLYWYQQILGQGPKLLIQFQNNGVVDDSQLPKDRFSAERLKGVDSTLKIQPAKLEDSAVYLCASSFRASGVGYTFGSGTRLTVV.

The rearrangement joins TRBV29-1 to TRBJ1-2, with D uncertain. This CDR3 is 11 amino acids long. V was shortened by 8 bases and J by 4 bases, with 11 bases between the two germline ends. Germline V gene lookup returns CDR1 SQVTM and CDR2 ANQGSEA. Here the CDR3 DNA reads TGCAGCATAAATACGGGCTATGGCTACACCTTC. This sequence encodes CSINTGYGYTF.

The rearrangement joins TRBV5-1 to TRBJ2-1, with TRBD2 matching 8 bases. Losses at the gene ends were 0 bases for V and 5 bases for J; bases not matched to a gene: 1. Germline V gene lookup returns CDR1 SGHRS and CDR2 YFSETQ. The CDR3 contains 14 residues. CDR3 sequence: CASSLGTSNNEQFF. The CDR3 bases are TGCGCCAGCAGCTTGGGGACTAGCAACAATGAGCAGTTCTTC.

The chain is built from TRBV19 and TRBJ1-3, with 8 bases aligning to TRBD1. This CDR3 has 15 residues. Losses at the gene ends were 5 bases for V and 4 bases for J; bases not matched to a gene: 7. Looked up from germline, CDR1 is LNHDA and CDR2 is SQIVND (reference sequence). The CDR3 here is CASSVGQALGNTIYF. The CDR3 coding sequence is TGTGCCAGTAGTGTGGGACAGGCCCTCGGAAACACCATATATTTT.

The chain uses TRBV30 and TRBJ2-7; maybe TRBD2 (6 bases). Germline V gives CDR1 GTSNPN, CDR2 SVGIG (reference sequence). This CDR3 comprises 12 residues. V shed 0 bases and J shed 3 bases, with 6 bases lying between them. The CDR3 sequence is CAWSVTSYEQYF. CDR3 nucleotides: TGTGCCTGGAGTGTGACTAGCTACGAGCAGTACTTC.